The 26 T cell receptor beta chains reported below all come from one sample, sequenced in a study of T cell repertoires in cytomegalovirus infection. TCRdb used MiXCR to reprocess the reads, holding one entry per CDR3 protein. The sample has a few hundred thousand distinct CDR3 sequences; approximately 22% are singletons. The sample was CD8+ T cells from PBMCs. These receptors originate from a human donor in good health (CMV status not recorded). Some clones in this sample may be carry-over from other donors' samples.

This clonotype was observed at least ten times. The chain uses TRBV7-8 and TRBJ2-5; D not resolved. The CDR3 extends over 15 amino acids. Germline CDR1 and CDR2: SGHVS and FQNEAQ. The V gene lost 0 bases and the J gene lost 3 bases, with 11 bases spanning the gap. The CDR3, as DNA: TGTGCCAGCAGCTTAGCCCCCAGCAGAAAAGAGACCCAGTACTTC. It specifies CASSLAPSRKETQYF.

This clonotype was detected a few times. CDR3 coding DNA: TGTGCCAGTAGACAGGGTTATGAGACCCAGTACTTC. This translates into CASRQGYETQYF. The gene calls are TRBV7-9 and TRBJ2-5; TRBD1 aligns across 7 bases. After removal of 9 bases from V and 5 bases from J, the junction contained 6 bases not matched to a gene. Germline V CDR1 and CDR2: SEHNR, FQNEAQ (reference sequence). The CDR3 loop spans 12 amino acids. Full variable domain (outside the CDR3, taken from reference TRBV7-9 and TRBJ2-5): DTGVSQNPRHKITKRGQNVTFRCDPISEHNRLYWYRQTLGQGPEFLTYFQNEAQLEKSRLLSDRFSAERPKGSFSTLEIQRTEQGDSAMYLCASRQGYETQYFGPGTRLLVL.

The V call is TRBV4-1, the J call TRBJ2-5; possibly TRBD1 or TRBD2 for D (5 bases each). V was trimmed by 0 bases and J by 2 bases, leaving 10 bases between them. The germline V gene has CDR1 MGHRA and CDR2 YSYEKL. The CDR3 length is 15 residues. The CDR3 DNA sequence: TGCGCCAGCAGCCAAGAGGGGACGGAGCAAGAGACCCAGTACTTC. Its translation is CASSQEGTEQETQYF.

This clonotype has a handful of counts. V and J are TRBV28 and TRBJ2-3; a possible D gene is TRBD1 (6 bases). This CDR3 spans 17 amino acids. The germline V gene encodes CDR1 MDHEN and CDR2 SYDVKM. V was trimmed by 2 bases and J by 3 bases, leaving 18 bases between them. The CDR3 loop reads CASSLESWGQGTDTQYF. As DNA, the CDR3 is TGTGCCAGCAGTTTAGAGAGCTGGGGGCAGGGGACAGATACGCAGTATTTT.

The rearrangement joins TRBV7-7 to TRBJ2-5; TRBD2 matches 8 bases. CDR3 size: 15 residues. Germline V lookup: CDR1 SSHAT, CDR2 FNYEAQ (reference sequence). The J segment lost 5 bases and the V segment lost 3 bases, leaving 8 bases of the junction unmatched. CDR3 amino acids: CASSLPGLGFETQYF. CDR3 DNA: TGTGCCAGCAGCTTGCCGGGACTAGGGTTTGAGACCCAGTACTTC. Supplemented by reference TRBV7-7 and TRBJ2-5, the full variable domain reads GAGVSQSPRYKVTKRGQDVTLRCDPISSHATLYWYQQALGQGPEFLTYFNYEAQPDKSGLPSDRFSAERPEGSISTLTIQRTEQRDSAMYRCASSLPGLGFETQYFGPGTRLLVL.

Of note for this clonotype: A much larger clone is a single base away; this may be a read error. J is TRBJ2-7 and V is TRBV7-9; 8 nucleotides match TRBD1. This CDR3 is built from 13 residues. CDR1 is SEHNR and CDR2 is FQNEAQ in the germline V gene (reference sequence). J was trimmed by 8 bases and V by 6 bases; bases with no gene match: 9. The CDR3 is CASRPTGDGKQYF. The CDR3 coding sequence is TGTGCCAGCAGACCGACAGGGGACGGCAAGCAGTACTTC.

There are many counts of this clonotype. This chain links TRBV11-2 with TRBJ2-1; D is uncertain. The CDR3 spans 18 residues. Trimming removed 4 bases at V and 0 bases at J, with 19 bases between. Germline CDR1 is SGHAT and CDR2 is FQNNGV. The CDR3 is CASSSPALAASSYNEQFF. The CDR3 DNA reads TGTGCCAGCAGCTCCCCAGCGCTGGCGGCGAGCTCCTACAATGAGCAGTTCTTC.

CDR3 sequence: CASSYSAGANTEAFF. The DNA for the CDR3 is TGTGCCAGCAGTTACTCGGCAGGGGCTAACACTGAAGCTTTCTTT. The chain recombines TRBV6-5 with TRBJ1-1; weak D call: TRBD1 (6 bases). The V and J ends lost 0 bases and 2 bases respectively, with 10 bases between them. Germline V CDR1 and CDR2: MNHEY, SVGAGI. This CDR3 is 15 amino acids long.

The chain has TRBV7-9 and TRBJ2-7, with TRBD2 as a possible D gene (5 bases). The germline V and J ends were trimmed by 2 bases and 3 bases, with 11 bases remaining between them. The CDR3 is made up of 14 amino acids. The germline CDR1 and CDR2 sequences are SEHNR and FQNEAQ (reference sequence). CDR3 nucleotides: TGTGCCAGCAGCTTATCCCCCGGGGACTACGAGCAGTACTTC. This codes for CASSLSPGDYEQYF.

The V and J genes are TRBV6-1 and TRBJ2-7; 8 bases line up with TRBD1. This CDR3 is built from 15 residues. Losses at the gene ends were 5 bases for V and 2 bases for J; bases not matched to a gene: 8. Germline V gene sequence: CDR1 MNHNS, CDR2 SASEGT. The CDR3 region is CASSLYLQGAYEQYF. Here the CDR3 DNA reads TGTGCCAGCAGTCTCTACCTACAGGGGGCCTACGAGCAGTACTTC.

Comment on this clonotype: One base away lies a much larger clone, so this may be a sequencing read error. The rearrangement links TRBV24-1 to TRBJ2-1; D may be TRBD2 (5 bases). This CDR3 spans 14 amino acids. Germline assignment: CDR1 KGHDR and CDR2 SFDVKD. V was clipped by 1 base and J by 6 bases, with 9 bases between them. The CDR3 DNA follows: TGTGCCACCAGTGATTTCGGCGGGTTCAATGAGCAGTTCTTC. Amino acids: CATSDFGGFNEQFF.

The CDR3 sequence: CASSSPGRNTEAFF. The CDR3 bases are TGTGCCAGCAGCTCACCAGGGAGGAACACTGAAGCTTTCTTT. The genes are TRBV7-9 and TRBJ1-1; tentative D call: TRBD1 (5 bases). The CDR3 covers 14 residues. Per the germline V gene, CDR1 is SEHNR and CDR2 is FQNEAQ (reference sequence). Deletions cut 4 bases from V and 1 base from J, with 10 bases between.

This clonotype appeared many times. V and J are TRBV5-6 and TRBJ2-7, with TRBD1 identical over 7 bases. Trimming at V came to 0 bases and at J to 0 bases, leaving 0 bases not matched to a gene. The CDR3 covers 14 residues. Germline lookup yields CDR1 SGHDT and CDR2 YYEEEE. Here the CDR3 DNA reads TGTGCCAGCAGCTTGGGACAGGGCTCCTACGAGCAGTACTTC. Protein: CASSLGQGSYEQYF.

This clonotype was picked up many times. This chain links TRBV28 with TRBJ2-1; no reliable D call. Looked up from germline, CDR1 is MDHEN and CDR2 is SYDVKM. The CDR3 is made up of 15 amino acids. Trimming cost V 2 bases and J 0 bases, with 8 bases left between them. CDR3 coding DNA: TGTGCCAGCAGTTTAGTGTCAGACTCCTACAATGAGCAGTTCTTC. Amino acids: CASSLVSDSYNEQFF.

CDR3 coding DNA: TGTGCCAGCAGTTTAATCCCGGTTCCCCCTTACAATGAGCAGTTCTTC. Its translation: CASSLIPVPPYNEQFF. J is TRBJ2-1 and V is TRBV28; D not certain. V lost 2 bases to trimming and J lost 4 bases, with 15 bases between them. The CDR3 is made up of 16 amino acids. Per germline, CDR1 MDHEN and CDR2 SYDVKM.

The CDR3 sequence: CASSTATNQETQYF. The CDR3 region has the DNA TGCGCCAGCAGCACGGCAACCAACCAAGAGACCCAGTACTTC. This rearrangement joins TRBV5-1 to TRBJ2-5, with no clear D. This CDR3 spans 14 amino acids. The germline CDR1 and CDR2 sequences are SGHRS and YFSETQ. The V gene lost 4 bases and the J gene lost 0 bases, with 10 bases spanning the gap.

This clonotype was counted many times. The V gene is TRBV5-6, the J gene TRBJ1-1; D is perhaps TRBD1 (5 bases). The CDR3 is 14 residues long. Germline V lookup: CDR1 SGHDT, CDR2 YYEEEE. V was trimmed by 4 bases and J by 0 bases, leaving 10 bases between them. CDR3 sequence: CASSQGVLNTEAFF. The CDR3 DNA follows: TGTGCCAGCAGCCAAGGGGTGCTGAACACTGAAGCTTTCTTT.

The gene calls are TRBV12-3 or TRBV12-4 and TRBJ2-1; D ambiguous. The CDR3 totals 15 residues. Trimming removed 7 bases from V and 3 bases from J, with 16 bases in between. This CDR3 reads CASNFPGGNYNEQFF. The CDR3 coding sequence is TGTGCCAGCAATTTTCCGGGCGGTAACTACAATGAGCAGTTCTTC.

The gene calls are TRBV28 and TRBJ1-5; D gene unclear. Germline V lookup: CDR1 MDHEN, CDR2 SYDVKM. CDR3 length: 13 residues. The V gene lost 3 bases and the J gene lost 4 bases, with 7 bases spanning the gap. CDR3 bases: TGTGCCAGCAGTTTTCCGAGGAATCAGCCCCAGCATTTT. Amino acids: CASSFPRNQPQHF.

There are a few counts of this clonotype. The chain recombines TRBV28 with TRBJ2-7; 7 positions agree with TRBD2. The germline V gene encodes CDR1 MDHEN and CDR2 SYDVKM. CDR3 length equals 13 residues. V was pared by 5 bases and J by 7 bases, with 8 bases of the junction left unmatched. The chain's CDR3 is CASSIGRAGEQYF. The CDR3 DNA is TGTGCCAGCAGTATAGGGAGGGCGGGGGAGCAGTACTTC.

This clonotype was observed a handful of times. V gene TRBV4-1 combines with J gene TRBJ2-5; TRBD2 agrees at 9 bases. Germline V gene data show CDR1 as MGHRA and CDR2 as YSYEKL. There are 17 residues in the CDR3. With V trimmed by 1 base and J by 2 bases, 8 bases remained unmatched. CDR3 region: CASSQVSLAGPQETQYF. DNA of the CDR3: TGCGCCAGCAGCCAAGTTTCCCTAGCGGGACCGCAAGAGACCCAGTACTTC.

Only a few counts were recorded for this clonotype. The rearrangement links TRBV5-1 to TRBJ2-3; 8 bases align to TRBD2. The CDR3 runs 17 residues. The J segment lost 2 bases and the V segment lost 4 bases, leaving 12 bases of the junction unmatched. The germline V gene encodes CDR1 SGHRS and CDR2 YFSETQ. Here the CDR3 DNA reads TGCGCCAGCAGCCAACGCGGGGGGCGTGTCGCCACAGATACGCAGTATTTT. This codes for CASSQRGGRVATDTQYF.

This clonotype was observed at least ten times. The chain is built from TRBV7-9 and TRBJ1-1, with a weak D call TRBD1 (5 bases). V was clipped by 8 bases and J by 2 bases, with 15 bases between them. CDR1 is SEHNR and CDR2 is FQNEAQ in the germline V gene (reference sequence). The CDR3 has 14 amino acids. The CDR3 here is CASDLLTVNTEAFF. The DNA of the CDR3 is TGTGCCAGCGACCTCCTGACAGTCAACACTGAAGCTTTCTTT.

This chain joins TRBV2 and TRBJ1-6, with TRBD1 matching 8 bases. CDR3 length: 16 amino acids. Trimming removed 6 bases from V and 8 bases from J; junction bases left unmatched: 12. The germline CDR1 and CDR2 sequences are SNHLY and FYNNEI. The chain's CDR3 is CASSQPDREKDSPLHF. CDR3 nucleotides: TGTGCCAGCAGCCAACCGGACAGGGAGAAGGATTCACCCCTCCACTTT.

The chain carries TRBV23-1 and TRBJ2-1; D perhaps matches TRBD2 (5 bases). TRBV23-1 has ORF status, its function being uncertain. This CDR3 contains 13 residues. The V and J ends lost 4 bases and 8 bases respectively, with 12 bases between them. The chain's CDR3 is CASSRAPGYEQFF. CDR3 DNA: TGCGCCAGCAGTCGAGCGCCGGGGTATGAGCAGTTCTTC.

The chain uses TRBV12-3 or TRBV12-4 and TRBJ2-7, with TRBD2 matching over 9 bases. Germline trimming cut 4 bases from V and 4 bases from J; bases unmatched to any gene: 5. This CDR3 comprises 14 residues. CDR3 sequence reads: CASSSGTSSYEQYF. The CDR3 DNA reads as TGTGCCAGCAGTTCCGGGACTAGCTCTTACGAGCAGTACTTC.